These T cell receptor beta chains were read from a single sample in a study of cytomegalovirus exposure and HLA in healthy donors. The table came from immunoSEQ multiplex PCR; TCRdb's copy has only in-frame clones and leaves some out. The profile covers about 180,000 clones, with roughly 78% appearing a single time and about 1.9% taken by the ten largest. Sequenced input: PBMCs. Source of these receptors: a woman aged 30 to 39 in good health and CMV-seronegative. Both conserved end residues are trimmed from each CDR3.

v_gene	CDR3aa
TRBV6-5	ASSYGTAPGGYGYT
TRBV9	ASSASGTSGGKRETQY
TRBV4-2	ASSQDRLAGNREQF
TRBV9	ASSVMTGAGNTEAF
TRBV7-2	ASSLQGASEAF
TRBV6-5	ASKRAGGYGYT
TRBV5-4	ASSWDRRREKLF
TRBV30	AWGRGRTDTQY
TRBV18	ASSPGPVSSYEQY
TRBV11-2	ASSLVSYEQF
TRBV7-7	ASSRDTNTEAF
TRBV5-1	ASSLQGQDTQY
TRBV13	ASSLRGSGQVLYEQY
TRBV7-9	ASSLAYGDSPLH
TRBV25-1	ASSEFLAGDNEQF
TRBV7-2	ASSLTTGPAGSPLH
TRBV7-9	ASIHGTGDWDYYGYT
TRBV5-1	ASSVTGGATDTQY